Reported below is one T cell receptor (beta chain). The data derive from a study of prognosis after radiotherapy for stage I lung cancer. CDR1 is SEHNR and CDR2 is FQNEAQ in the germline V gene (reference sequence). The V gene lost 4 bases and the J gene lost 8 bases, with 23 bases spanning the gap. The CDR3 runs 16 residues. With two-round multiplex PCR, TCR beta CDR3 sequences were amplified from genomic DNA. Primers specific to each TRBV and TRBJ gene drove first-round PCR. TCRdb re-analysed the multiplex PCR reads in MiXCR, keeping a single row per CDR3 protein. The profile shows under 20,000 distinct CDR3 sequences, around 47% of them singletons.

The sequence was collected from a donor over 45 with non-small cell lung cancer. The chain uses TRBV7-9 and TRBJ2-5, with D perhaps assigned TRBD1 or TRBD2 (5 bases each). Sequenced here: PBMCs, sampled before or after stereotactic body radiation therapy (not recorded which). The CDR3 DNA is TGTGCCAGCAGCTGGGACCTTCACAGGTGCCGAGATACCCAGTACTTC. Protein product: CASSWDLHRCRDTQYF.